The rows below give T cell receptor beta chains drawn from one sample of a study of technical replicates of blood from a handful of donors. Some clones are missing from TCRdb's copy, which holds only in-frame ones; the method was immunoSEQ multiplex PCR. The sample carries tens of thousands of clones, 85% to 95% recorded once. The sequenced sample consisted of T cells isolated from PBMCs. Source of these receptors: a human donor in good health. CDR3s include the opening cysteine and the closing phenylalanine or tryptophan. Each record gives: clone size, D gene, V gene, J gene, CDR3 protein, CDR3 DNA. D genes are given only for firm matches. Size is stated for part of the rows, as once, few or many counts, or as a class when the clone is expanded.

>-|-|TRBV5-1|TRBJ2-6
CASSQDSGANVLTF
TGCGCCAGCAGCCAGGACTCTGGGGCCAACGTCCTGACTTTC
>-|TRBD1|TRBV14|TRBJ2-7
CATGTELYEQYF
TGTGCCACAGGGACAGAGCTCTACGAGCAGTACTTC
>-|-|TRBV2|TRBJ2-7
CASLERGSGNEQYF
TGTGCCAGCCTAGAAAGGGGGAGTGGGAACGAGCAGTACTTC
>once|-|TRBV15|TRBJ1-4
CATSGDQQGTTNEKLFF
TGTGCCACCAGCGGCGACCAACAGGGAACGACTAATGAAAAACTGTTTTTT
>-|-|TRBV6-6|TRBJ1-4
CASSSGSKLFF
TGTGCCAGCAGCTCCGGGTCTAAACTGTTTTTT
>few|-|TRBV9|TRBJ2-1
CASSVDSYHNEQFF
TGTGCCAGCAGCGTGGACAGTTACCACAATGAGCAGTTCTTC
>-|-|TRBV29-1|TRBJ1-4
CSVEQQATNEKLFF
TGCAGCGTTGAACAACAGGCCACTAATGAAAAACTGTTTTTT
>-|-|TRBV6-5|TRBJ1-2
CASSPRPRLAYGYTF
TGTGCCAGCAGTCCCCGACCGCGGCTAGCCTATGGCTACACCTTC
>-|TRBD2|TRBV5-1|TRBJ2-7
CASSLGGGYEQYF
TGCGCCAGCAGCTTGGGGGGGGGTTACGAGCAGTACTTC
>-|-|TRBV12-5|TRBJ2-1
CASGLQLLANGYNEQFF
TGTGCTAGTGGTCTCCAACTCTTAGCGAATGGCTACAATGAGCAGTTCTTC
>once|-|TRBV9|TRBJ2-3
CASSVEVTGGTDTQYF
TGTGCCAGCAGCGTAGAGGTTACAGGAGGCACAGATACGCAGTATTTT
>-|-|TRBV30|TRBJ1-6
CAWSVLTGSPLHF
TGTGCCTGGAGTGTACTAACGGGGTCACCCCTCCACTTT
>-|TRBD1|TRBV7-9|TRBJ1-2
CASSSRQGFF
TGTGCCAGCAGCTCGCGACAGGGATTCTTC
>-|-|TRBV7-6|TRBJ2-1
CASSFDFGAAYNEQFF
TGTGCCAGCAGCTTTGACTTTGGAGCCGCATACAATGAGCAGTTCTTC
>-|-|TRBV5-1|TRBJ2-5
CASSLAYQETQYF
TGCGCCAGCAGCTTGGCGTACCAAGAGACCCAGTACTTC
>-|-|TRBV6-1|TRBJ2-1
CASSALRSIIFF
TGTGCCAGCAGTGCACTCAGGTCCATAATCTTCTTC
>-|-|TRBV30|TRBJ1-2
CAWIRQRGYTF
TGTGCCTGGATACGACAAAGGGGCTACACCTTC
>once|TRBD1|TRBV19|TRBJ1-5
CASSSETGANQPQHF
TGTGCCAGTAGTTCCGAGACAGGGGCAAATCAGCCCCAGCATTTT
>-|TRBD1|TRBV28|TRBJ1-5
CASRDRNQPQHF
TGTGCCAGCCGGGACAGAAATCAGCCCCAGCATTTT
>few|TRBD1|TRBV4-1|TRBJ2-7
CASSPPTGKDEQYF
TGCGCCAGCAGCCCGCCGACAGGGAAGGACGAGCAGTACTTC
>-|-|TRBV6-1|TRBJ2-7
CASSEGRGLKYEQYF
TGTGCCAGCAGTGAGGGTAGGGGCCTGAAATACGAGCAGTACTTC
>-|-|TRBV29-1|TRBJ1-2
CSVEDFKLSYGYTF
TGCAGCGTTGAAGATTTTAAACTGTCCTATGGCTACACCTTC
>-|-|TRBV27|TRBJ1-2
CASSLRQGYGYTF
TGTGCCAGCAGTTTACGTCAGGGCTATGGCTACACCTTC
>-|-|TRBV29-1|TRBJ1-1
CSVEEVQTEAFF
TGCAGCGTTGAAGAGGTGCAGACTGAAGCTTTCTTT
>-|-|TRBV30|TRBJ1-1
CAWTLRTGGTEAFF
TGTGCCTGGACCCTCCGGACGGGGGGCACTGAAGCTTTCTTT